This TCR beta chain was recovered during a study of a mutant IDH1 vaccine in newly diagnosed glioma. TCRdb's table, derived via immunoSEQ multiplex PCR, lists solely in-frame clones and lacks some. The table lists tens of thousands of clones, 65% to 85% of them singletons, with approximately 4.2% in the top ten. Regarding time point: baseline, week 1 (first vaccination visit). Sample treatment: pre-vaccination baseline after standard-of-care therapy. Newly diagnosed WHO grade 3 or 4 IDH1-mutant, ATRX-lost astrocytomas were identified in the donors. The clonotype originates from a woman younger than 30 with glioma. Some clones in this sample may be carry-over from other donors' samples. The material sequenced was peripheral blood mononuclear cells (PBMCs), taken from a glioma patient treated with radiotherapy, temozolomide or both.

The CDR3: CASSRTGGRTEAFF. In nucleotides, the CDR3 is TGTGCCAGTAGTAGGACAGGGGGCAGGACTGAAGCTTTCTTT. The chain is built from TRBV19 and TRBJ1-1; 11 bases are a match to TRBD1. The V and J ends lost 4 bases and 5 bases, in that order; junction bases with no gene match: 3. Germline CDR1 and CDR2: LNHDA and SQIVND (reference sequence). The CDR3 is made up of 14 amino acids.